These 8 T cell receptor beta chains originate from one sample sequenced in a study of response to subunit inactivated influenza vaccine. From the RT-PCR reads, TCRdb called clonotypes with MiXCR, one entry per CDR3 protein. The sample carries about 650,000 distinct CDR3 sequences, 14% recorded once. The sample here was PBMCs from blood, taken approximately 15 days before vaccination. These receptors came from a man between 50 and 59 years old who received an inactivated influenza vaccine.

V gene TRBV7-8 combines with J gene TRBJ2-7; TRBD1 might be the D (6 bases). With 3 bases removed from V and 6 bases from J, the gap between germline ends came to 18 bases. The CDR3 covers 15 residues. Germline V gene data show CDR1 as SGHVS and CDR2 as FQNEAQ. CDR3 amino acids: CASSFQGHPFGEQYF. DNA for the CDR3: TGTGCCAGCAGCTTCCAGGGACACCCCTTCGGCGAGCAGTACTTC.

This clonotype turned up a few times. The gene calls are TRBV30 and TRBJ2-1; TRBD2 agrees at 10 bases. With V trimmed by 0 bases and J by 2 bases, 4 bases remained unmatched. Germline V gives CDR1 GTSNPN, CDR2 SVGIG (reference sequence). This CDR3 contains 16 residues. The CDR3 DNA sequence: TGTGCCTGGAGTGTACTCGGACTAGCGGCCTACAATGAGCAGTTCTTC. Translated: CAWSVLGLAAYNEQFF.

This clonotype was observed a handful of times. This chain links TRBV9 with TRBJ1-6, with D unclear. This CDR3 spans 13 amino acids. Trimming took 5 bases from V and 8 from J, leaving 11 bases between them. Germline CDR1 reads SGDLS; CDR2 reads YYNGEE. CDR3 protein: CASSKKPDSPLHF. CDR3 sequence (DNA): TGTGCCAGCAGTAAGAAGCCGGATTCACCCCTCCACTTT.

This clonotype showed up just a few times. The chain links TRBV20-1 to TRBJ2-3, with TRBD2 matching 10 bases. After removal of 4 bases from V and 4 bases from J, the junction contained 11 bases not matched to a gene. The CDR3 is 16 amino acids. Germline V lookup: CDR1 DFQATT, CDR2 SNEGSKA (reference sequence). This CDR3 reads CSATYTPGLAPDTQYF. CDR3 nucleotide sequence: TGCAGTGCTACGTATACCCCGGGACTAGCGCCAGATACGCAGTATTTT.

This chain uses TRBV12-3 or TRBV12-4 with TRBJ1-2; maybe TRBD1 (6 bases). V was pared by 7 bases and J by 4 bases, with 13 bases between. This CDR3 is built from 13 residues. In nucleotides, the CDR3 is TGTGCCAGCAACAGGGCGGCACTCTATGGCTACACCTTC. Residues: CASNRAALYGYTF.

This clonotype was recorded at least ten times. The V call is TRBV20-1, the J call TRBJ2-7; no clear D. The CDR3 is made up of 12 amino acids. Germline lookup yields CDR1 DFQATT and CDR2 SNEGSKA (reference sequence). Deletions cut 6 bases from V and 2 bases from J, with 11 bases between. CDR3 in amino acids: CSAPDGTYEQYF. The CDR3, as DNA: TGCAGTGCACCGGACGGTACCTACGAGCAGTACTTC.

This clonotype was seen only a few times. As DNA, the CDR3 is TGTGCCAGCAGCTCGACAGGGAAAGGGGCCGGGAATGAGCAGTTCTTC. The encoded protein is CASSSTGKGAGNEQFF. V and J are TRBV11-2 and TRBJ2-1, with TRBD1 identical over 7 bases. The germline V gene has CDR1 SGHAT and CDR2 FQNNGV. The V gene end was trimmed by 4 bases and the J gene end by 7 bases; junction bases not matched to a gene: 13. CDR3 length: 16 residues.

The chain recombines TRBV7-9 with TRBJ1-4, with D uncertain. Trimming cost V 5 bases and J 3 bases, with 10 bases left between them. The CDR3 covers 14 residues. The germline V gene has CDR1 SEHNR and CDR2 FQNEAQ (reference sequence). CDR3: CASSPQSSNEKLFF. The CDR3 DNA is TGTGCCAGCAGCCCTCAGAGCTCTAATGAAAAACTGTTTTTT.